Listed below are T cell receptor beta chains from one sample, sequenced in a study of blood T cells in healthy people across ages. MiXCR, run by TCRdb on the 5' RACE reads, gives a single entry per CDR3 protein. Found here are roughly 1.5 million distinct CDR3 sequences, less than 45% of them singletons; the top ten hold approximately 4%. Specimen: blood. These receptors all come from a woman aged 18-29 years in good health. Each CDR3 is given with its conserved first and last residue. A D gene is named only where the DNA matches it firmly. Expanded clones get a size class; other rows say once, few or many, or leave the size out.

d_call	clone_size	j_call	v_call	cdr3_nt	cdr3_aa
NA	NA	TRBJ1-5	TRBV7-2	TGTGCCAGCAGTTCACATGGAGGGCCCCAAATATATCGCAATCAGCCCCAGCATTTT	CASSSHGGPQIYRNQPQHF
TRBD1	NA	TRBJ1-2	TRBV7-8	TGTGCCTGCAGCTTAGCCCGACCGGGACAGAGATCTAACTATGGCTACACCTTC	CACSLARPGQRSNYGYTF
NA	NA	TRBJ2-5	TRBV20-1	TGCAGTGCTGTCTCAATGGGGTTCCAAGAGACCCAGTACTTC	CSAVSMGFQETQYF
NA	NA	TRBJ2-2	TRBV7-2	TGTGCCAGCAGCCACTCCGGGACACTGACGACCGGGGAGCTGTTTTTT	CASSHSGTLTTGELFF
TRBD2	few	TRBJ2-1	TRBV13	TGTGCCAGCAGCTTCGGGTGGGAGGGCCTGAATGAGCAGTTCTTC	CASSFGWEGLNEQFF
NA	NA	TRBJ2-6	TRBV2	TGTGCCAGCAGTGAAGGATACAGTAGCTCCGGGACCAACGTCCTGACTTTC	CASSEGYSSSGTNVLTF
TRBD1	few	TRBJ2-1	TRBV24-1	TGTGCCACCAGTGACCTCCGGGACAGGGGGTCCCATGAGCAGTTCTTC	CATSDLRDRGSHEQFF
TRBD2	few	TRBJ2-1	TRBV12-3/TRBV12-4	TGTGCCAGCAGTCCAACCGGGCTAGCGGGGAATGAGCAGTTCTTC	CASSPTGLAGNEQFF
TRBD2	NA	TRBJ2-3	TRBV12-3/TRBV12-4	TGTGCCAGCAGTGGAGAGGGGACTAGCGGGAGGGCAGATACGCAGTATTTT	CASSGEGTSGRADTQYF
NA	NA	TRBJ2-3	TRBV28	TGTGCCAGCAGTCCCACAGTCCGTACGCAGTATTTT	CASSPTVRTQYF
NA	NA	TRBJ2-5	TRBV7-2	TGTGCCAGCAGCTTAGTGCCGGACAGCCAAGAGACCCAGTACTTC	CASSLVPDSQETQYF
TRBD1	few	TRBJ2-7	TRBV7-9	TGTGCCAGCAGCGCAACCGATTTAGGGACAGCCTACGAGCAGTACTTC	CASSATDLGTAYEQYF
NA	NA	TRBJ2-5	TRBV20-1	TGCAGTGCTAGGCACCAAGAGACCCAGTACTTC	CSARHQETQYF
NA	NA	TRBJ2-3	TRBV29-1	TGCAGCGGACACAGGGGCACAGATACGCAGTATTTT	CSGHRGTDTQYF
TRBD1	many	TRBJ1-2	TRBV27	TGTGCCAGCCGGTCGGGACAGGGAATCTATGGCTACACCTTC	CASRSGQGIYGYTF
TRBD1	few	TRBJ1-5	TRBV5-6	TGTGCCAGCAGCTTGGGTCCGGGACAGATACGCAATCAGCCCCAGCATTTT	CASSLGPGQIRNQPQHF
NA	few	TRBJ1-1	TRBV7-2	TGTGCCAGCAGCTTCCCGGCGGAGGCTGAAGCTTTCTTT	CASSFPAEAEAFF
NA	NA	TRBJ2-5	TRBV29-1	TGCAGCGCTGCTTGGGAGACCCAGTACTTC	CSAAWETQYF
NA	NA	TRBJ1-5	TRBV7-2	TGTGCCAGCAGCTCCGGCGTGGCAGTACAGAATCAGCCCCAGCATTTT	CASSSGVAVQNQPQHF
TRBD2	once	TRBJ2-3	TRBV6-2/TRBV6-3	TGTGCCAGCAGTAGCGGGACTAGCGGGAGGGCCAGGACGGATACGCAGTATTTT	CASSSGTSGRARTDTQYF
TRBD2	few	TRBJ2-5	TRBV29-1	TGCAGCGTACCGACTAGCGGTAGAGAGACCCAGTACTTC	CSVPTSGRETQYF
NA	NA	TRBJ2-1	TRBV28	TGTGCCAGCAGTCCGTTCAGCGGAGCAGGCAATGAGCAGTTCTTC	CASSPFSGAGNEQFF
NA	NA	TRBJ2-7	TRBV28	TGTGCCAACTACTCCAGGAATCTCTACGAGCAGTACTTC	CANYSRNLYEQYF
NA	few	TRBJ2-7	TRBV20-1	TGCAGTGCTACAGGGGGGGTGCTATCACGCGAGCAGTACTTC	CSATGGVLSREQYF
NA	NA	TRBJ2-7	TRBV12-3/TRBV12-4	TGTGCCAGCAGTTTCTCAGGTTTGGGCGAGCAGTACTTC	CASSFSGLGEQYF
TRBD2	NA	TRBJ2-1	TRBV30	TGTGCCTGGGCGTCTAGCGGGAGCTACAATGAGCAGTTCTTC	CAWASSGSYNEQFF
NA	many	TRBJ2-7	TRBV18	TGTGCCAGCGCACCAGAAGGCTACGAGCAGTACTTC	CASAPEGYEQYF
NA	few	TRBJ2-4	TRBV29-1	TGCAGCGTTGAGGGCGACCAATTAGCCAAAAACATTCAGTACTTC	CSVEGDQLAKNIQYF
TRBD2	NA	TRBJ2-5	TRBV14	TGTGCCAGCAGCCTTCCTAGCGGGGGTTGGTGGCAAGAGACCCAGTACTTC	CASSLPSGGWWQETQYF
NA	once	TRBJ2-7	TRBV29-1	TGCAGCGTAGCCCCCGGGGAAACCTACGAGCAGTACTTC	CSVAPGETYEQYF
NA	NA	TRBJ1-2	TRBV28	TGTGCCAGCCGGGACCGGCGGGATAATGGCTACACCTTC	CASRDRRDNGYTF
TRBD2	NA	TRBJ2-7	TRBV6-2/TRBV6-3	TGTGCCAGCAAAAGACTAGCGGGAAGCTACGAGCAGTACTTC	CASKRLAGSYEQYF
NA	NA	TRBJ2-2	TRBV21-1	TGTGCCAGCAGCAAAGGGAGGCCACGTCTACGTGGGCTGTTTTTT	CASSKGRPRLRGLFF
NA	NA	TRBJ2-1	TRBV7-9	TGTGCCAGCAGCGCCCCTCTGGACCGGCCCTACAATGAGCAGTTCTTC	CASSAPLDRPYNEQFF
NA	once	TRBJ1-6	TRBV27	TGTGCCAGCAGTGCTCAGATTCATTCACCCCTCCACTTT	CASSAQIHSPLHF
NA	NA	TRBJ2-7	TRBV7-9	TGTGCCAGCAGCCCGAAACGCGGGACCGCACCAGAGCAGTACTTC	CASSPKRGTAPEQYF